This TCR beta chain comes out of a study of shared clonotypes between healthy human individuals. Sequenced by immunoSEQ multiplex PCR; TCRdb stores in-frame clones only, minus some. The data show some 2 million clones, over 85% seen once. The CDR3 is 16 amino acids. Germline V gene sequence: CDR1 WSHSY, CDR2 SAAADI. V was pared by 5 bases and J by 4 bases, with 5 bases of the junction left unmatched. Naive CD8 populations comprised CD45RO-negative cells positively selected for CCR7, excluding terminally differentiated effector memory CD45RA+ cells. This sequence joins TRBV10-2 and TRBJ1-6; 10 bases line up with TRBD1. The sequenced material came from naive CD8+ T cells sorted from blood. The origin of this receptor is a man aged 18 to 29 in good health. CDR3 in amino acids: CASSKTGGSYNSPLHF. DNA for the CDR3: TGCGCCAGCAGTAAGACAGGGGGCTCATATAATTCACCCCTCCACTTT.